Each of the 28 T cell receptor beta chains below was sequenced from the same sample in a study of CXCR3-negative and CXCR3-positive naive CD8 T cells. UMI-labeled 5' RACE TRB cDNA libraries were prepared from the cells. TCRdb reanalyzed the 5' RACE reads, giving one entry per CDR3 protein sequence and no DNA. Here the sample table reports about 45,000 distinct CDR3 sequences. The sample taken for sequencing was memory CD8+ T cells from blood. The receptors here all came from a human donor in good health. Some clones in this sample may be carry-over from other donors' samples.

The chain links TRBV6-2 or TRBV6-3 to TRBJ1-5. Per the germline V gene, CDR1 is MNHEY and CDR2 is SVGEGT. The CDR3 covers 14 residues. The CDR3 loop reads CASTNWESNQPQHF.

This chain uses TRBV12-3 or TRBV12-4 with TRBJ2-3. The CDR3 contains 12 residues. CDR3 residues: CASSRVTDTQYF.

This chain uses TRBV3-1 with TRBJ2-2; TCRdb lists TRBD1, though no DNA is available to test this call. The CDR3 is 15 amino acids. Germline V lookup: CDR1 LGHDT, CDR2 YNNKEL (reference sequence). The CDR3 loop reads CASRGQGRSTGELFF.

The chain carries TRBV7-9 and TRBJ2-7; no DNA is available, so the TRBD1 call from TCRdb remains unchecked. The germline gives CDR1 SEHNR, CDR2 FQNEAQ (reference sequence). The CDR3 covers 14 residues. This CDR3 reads CASSRPGTAYEQYF.

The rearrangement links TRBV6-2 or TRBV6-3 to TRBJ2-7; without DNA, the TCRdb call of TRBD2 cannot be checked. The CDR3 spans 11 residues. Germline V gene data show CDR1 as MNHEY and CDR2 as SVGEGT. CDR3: CASGYGGDPYF.

The CDR3 sequence is CASSQVVPGANVLTF. The gene calls are TRBV4-3 and TRBJ2-6. Per germline, CDR1 LGHNA and CDR2 YSLEER. The CDR3 spans 15 residues.

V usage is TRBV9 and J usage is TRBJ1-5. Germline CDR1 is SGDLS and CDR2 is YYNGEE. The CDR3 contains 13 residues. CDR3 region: CASSVAFNQPQHF.

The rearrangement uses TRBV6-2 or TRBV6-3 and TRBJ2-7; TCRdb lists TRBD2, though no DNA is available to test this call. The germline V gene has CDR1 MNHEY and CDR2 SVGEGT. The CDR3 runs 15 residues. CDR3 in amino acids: CASRGIAGGLDEQYF.

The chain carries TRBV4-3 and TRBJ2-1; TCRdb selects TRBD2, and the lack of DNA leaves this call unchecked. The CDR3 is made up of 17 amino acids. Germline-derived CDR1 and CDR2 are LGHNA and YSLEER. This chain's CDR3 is CASSQDQASGIYNEQFF.

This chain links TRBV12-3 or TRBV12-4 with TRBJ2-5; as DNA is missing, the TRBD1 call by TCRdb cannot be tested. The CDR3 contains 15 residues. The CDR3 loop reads CASSYPGTGTETQYF.

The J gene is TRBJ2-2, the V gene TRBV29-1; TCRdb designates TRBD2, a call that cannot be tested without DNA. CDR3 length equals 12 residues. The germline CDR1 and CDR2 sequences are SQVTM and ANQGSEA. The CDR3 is CSARSGSGELFF.

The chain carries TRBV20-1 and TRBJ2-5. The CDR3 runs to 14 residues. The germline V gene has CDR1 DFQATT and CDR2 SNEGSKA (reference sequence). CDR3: CSAGMGMDQETQYF.

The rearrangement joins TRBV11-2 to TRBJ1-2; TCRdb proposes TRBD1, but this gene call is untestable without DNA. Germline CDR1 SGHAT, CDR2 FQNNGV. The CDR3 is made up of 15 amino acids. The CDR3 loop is CASSLLIGTAYGYTF.

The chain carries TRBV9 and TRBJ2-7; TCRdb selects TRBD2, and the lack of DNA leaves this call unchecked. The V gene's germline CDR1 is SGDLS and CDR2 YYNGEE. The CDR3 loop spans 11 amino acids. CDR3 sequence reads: CASSGGSEQYF.

This chain's CDR3 is CASSYGMATGDGYTF. The J gene is TRBJ1-2, the V gene TRBV6-5; the TCRdb call, TRBD1, lacks DNA for checking. The CDR3 contains 15 residues. Germline loops: CDR1 MNHEY, CDR2 SVGAGI.

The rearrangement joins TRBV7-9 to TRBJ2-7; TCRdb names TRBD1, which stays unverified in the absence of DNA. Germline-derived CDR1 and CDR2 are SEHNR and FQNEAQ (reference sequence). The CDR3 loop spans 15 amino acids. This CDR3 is CASSLYPGADYEQYF.

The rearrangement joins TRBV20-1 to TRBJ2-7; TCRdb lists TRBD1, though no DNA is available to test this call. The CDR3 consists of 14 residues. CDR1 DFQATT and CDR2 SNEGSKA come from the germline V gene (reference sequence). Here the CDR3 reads CSARRPGQPYEQYF.

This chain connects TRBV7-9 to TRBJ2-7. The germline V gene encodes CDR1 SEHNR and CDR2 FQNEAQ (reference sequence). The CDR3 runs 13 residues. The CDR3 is CASSLGDFYEQYF.

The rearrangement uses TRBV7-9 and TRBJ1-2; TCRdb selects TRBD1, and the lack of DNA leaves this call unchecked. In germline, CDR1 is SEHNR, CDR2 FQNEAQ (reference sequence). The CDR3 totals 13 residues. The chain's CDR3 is CASSSGQVYGYTF.

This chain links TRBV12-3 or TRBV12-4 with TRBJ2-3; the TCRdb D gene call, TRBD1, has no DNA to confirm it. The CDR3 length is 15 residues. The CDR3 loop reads CASTPKSEGTDTQYF.

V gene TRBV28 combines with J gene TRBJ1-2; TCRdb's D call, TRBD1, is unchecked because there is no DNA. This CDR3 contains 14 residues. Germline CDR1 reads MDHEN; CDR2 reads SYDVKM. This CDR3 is CASSLGMGANGYTF.

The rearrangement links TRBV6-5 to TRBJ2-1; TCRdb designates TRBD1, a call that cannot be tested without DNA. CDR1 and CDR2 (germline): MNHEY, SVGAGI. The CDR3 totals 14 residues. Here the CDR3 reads CASRPGTAYNEQFF.

CDR3 in amino acids: CSVEGHSGTDTQYF. The rearrangement uses TRBV29-1 and TRBJ2-3; TCRdb designates TRBD1, a call that cannot be tested without DNA. The germline V gene has CDR1 SQVTM and CDR2 ANQGSEA. The CDR3 extends over 14 amino acids.

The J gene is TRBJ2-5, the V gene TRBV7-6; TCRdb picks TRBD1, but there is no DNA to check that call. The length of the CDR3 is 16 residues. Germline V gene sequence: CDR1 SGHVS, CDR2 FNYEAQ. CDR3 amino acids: CASSLAAATIGGTQYF.

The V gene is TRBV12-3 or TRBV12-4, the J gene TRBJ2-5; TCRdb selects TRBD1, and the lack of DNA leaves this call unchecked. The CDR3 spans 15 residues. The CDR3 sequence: CASSAGTGHQETQYF.

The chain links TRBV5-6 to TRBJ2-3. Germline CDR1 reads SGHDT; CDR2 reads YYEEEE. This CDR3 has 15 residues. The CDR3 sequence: CASSQDEKVAVTQYF.

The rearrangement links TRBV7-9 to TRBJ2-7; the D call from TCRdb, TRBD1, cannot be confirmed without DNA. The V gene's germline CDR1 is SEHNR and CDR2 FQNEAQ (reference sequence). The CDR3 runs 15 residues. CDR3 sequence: CASSSPTGLAYEQYF. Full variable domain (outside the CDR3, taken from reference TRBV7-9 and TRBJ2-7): DTGVSQNPRHKITKRGQNVTFRCDPISEHNRLYWYRQTLGQGPEFLTYFQNEAQLEKSRLLSDRFSAERPKGSFSTLEIQRTEQGDSAMYLCASSSPTGLAYEQYFGPGTRLTVT.

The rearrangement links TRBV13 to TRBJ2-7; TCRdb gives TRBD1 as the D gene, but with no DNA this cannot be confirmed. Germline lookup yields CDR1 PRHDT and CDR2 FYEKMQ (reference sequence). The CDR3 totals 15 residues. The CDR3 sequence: CASSPGGTGEYEQYF. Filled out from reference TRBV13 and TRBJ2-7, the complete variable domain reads AAGVIQSPRHLIKEKRETATLKCYPIPRHDTVYWYQQGPGQDPQFLISFYEKMQSDKGSIPDRFSAQQFSDYHSELNMSSLELGDSALYFCASSPGGTGEYEQYFGPGTRLTVT.